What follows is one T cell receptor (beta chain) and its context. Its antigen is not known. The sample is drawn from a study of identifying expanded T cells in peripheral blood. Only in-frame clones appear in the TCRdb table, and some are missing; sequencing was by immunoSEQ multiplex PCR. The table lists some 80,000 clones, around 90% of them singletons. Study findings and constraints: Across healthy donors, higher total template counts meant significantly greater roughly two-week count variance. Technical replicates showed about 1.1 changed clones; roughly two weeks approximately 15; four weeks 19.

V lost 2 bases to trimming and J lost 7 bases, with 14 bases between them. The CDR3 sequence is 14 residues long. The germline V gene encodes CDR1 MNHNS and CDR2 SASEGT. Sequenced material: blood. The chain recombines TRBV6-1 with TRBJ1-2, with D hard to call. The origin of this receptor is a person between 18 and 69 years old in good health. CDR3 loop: CASSEMEAAPGYTF. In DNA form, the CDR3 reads TGTGCCAGCAGTGAAATGGAGGCAGCACCTGGCTACACCTTC.